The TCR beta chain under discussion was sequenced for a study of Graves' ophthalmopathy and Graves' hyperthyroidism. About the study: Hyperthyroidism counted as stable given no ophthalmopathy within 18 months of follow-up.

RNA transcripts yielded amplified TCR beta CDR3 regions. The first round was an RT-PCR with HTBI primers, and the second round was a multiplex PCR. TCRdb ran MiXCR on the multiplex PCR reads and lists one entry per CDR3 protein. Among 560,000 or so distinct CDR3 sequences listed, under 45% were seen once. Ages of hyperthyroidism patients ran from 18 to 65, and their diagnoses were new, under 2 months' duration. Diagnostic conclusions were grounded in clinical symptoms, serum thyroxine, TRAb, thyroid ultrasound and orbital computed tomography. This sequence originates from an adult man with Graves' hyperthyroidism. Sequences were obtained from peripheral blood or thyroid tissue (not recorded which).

CDR3 in amino acids: CASSKLTSGGKETQYF. The CDR3 region has the DNA TGTGCCAGCAGCAAGCTAACTAGCGGGGGCAAAGAGACCCAGTACTTC. The chain has TRBV7-8 and TRBJ2-5, with TRBD2 matching over 11 bases. V dropped 5 bases and J dropped 3; count of bases not matched to a gene: 8. Germline lookup yields CDR1 SGHVS and CDR2 FQNEAQ. The CDR3 is made up of 16 amino acids.